The T cell receptor (beta chain) described here comes from a study of CD8 T cells in ankylosing spondylitis. Study conclusions and caveats: Blood of patients with ankylosing spondylitis appeared to be characterized by a TCR beta motif of roughly eight highly homologous variants. Prior work had noted some motif variants in reactive arthritis blood and synovial fluid. It was reported that disease-linked clones were significantly enriched in matched ankylosing spondylitis synovial fluid.

About this clonotype itself: Its antigen is unknown.

The CDR3 runs to 15 residues. Germline values: CDR1 LNHDA, CDR2 SQIVND (reference sequence). With V trimmed by 4 bases and J by 4 bases, 6 bases remained unmatched. TCRdb ran MiXCR on the 5' RACE reads and lists one entry per CDR3 protein. The sample holds 200,000 to 300,000 distinct CDR3 sequences, 8% to 9.5% seen once. The chain carries TRBV19 and TRBJ2-2; 7 bases are a match to TRBD1. The TCR was taken from a male donor with ankylosing spondylitis or in good health (not recorded which). The source material was blood, either unsorted or a sorted T cell fraction (not recorded which). CDR3 region: CASSNRDSSTGELFF. CDR3 coding DNA: TGTGCCAGTAGTAACCGGGACAGCTCCACCGGGGAGCTGTTTTTT.